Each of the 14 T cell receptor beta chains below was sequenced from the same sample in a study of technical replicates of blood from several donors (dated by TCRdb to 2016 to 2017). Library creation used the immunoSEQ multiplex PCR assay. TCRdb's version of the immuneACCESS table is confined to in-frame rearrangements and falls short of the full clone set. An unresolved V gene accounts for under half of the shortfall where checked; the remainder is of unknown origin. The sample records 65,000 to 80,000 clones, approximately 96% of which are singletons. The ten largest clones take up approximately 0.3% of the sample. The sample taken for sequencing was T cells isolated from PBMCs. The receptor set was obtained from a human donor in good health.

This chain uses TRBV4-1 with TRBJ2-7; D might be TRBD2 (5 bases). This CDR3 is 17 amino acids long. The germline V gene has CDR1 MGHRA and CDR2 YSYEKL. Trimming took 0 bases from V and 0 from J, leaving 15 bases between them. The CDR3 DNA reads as TGCGCCAGCAGCCAAGATGAGATCCGGGGTACCTCCTACGAGCAGTACTTC. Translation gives CASSQDEIRGTSYEQYF.

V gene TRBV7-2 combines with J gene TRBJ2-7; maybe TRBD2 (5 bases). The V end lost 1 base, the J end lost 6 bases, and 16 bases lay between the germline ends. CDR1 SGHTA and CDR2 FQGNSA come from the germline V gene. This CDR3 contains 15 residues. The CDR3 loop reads CASSLGGDGDREQYF. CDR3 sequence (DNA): TGTGCCAGCAGCTTAGGGGGTGACGGGGATCGCGAGCAGTACTTC.

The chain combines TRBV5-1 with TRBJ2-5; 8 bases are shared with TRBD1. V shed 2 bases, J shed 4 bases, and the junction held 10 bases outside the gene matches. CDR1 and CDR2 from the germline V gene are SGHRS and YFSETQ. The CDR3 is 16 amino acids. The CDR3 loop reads CASSFSGGVGRETQYF. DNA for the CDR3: TGCGCCAGCAGCTTCTCAGGGGGCGTAGGGAGAGAGACCCAGTACTTC. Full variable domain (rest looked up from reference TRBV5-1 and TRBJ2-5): KAGVTQTPRYLIKTRGQQVTLSCSPISGHRSVSWYQQTPGQGLQFLFEYFSETQRNKGNFPGRFSGRQFSNSRSEMNVSTLELGDSALYLCASSFSGGVGRETQYFGPGTRLLVL.

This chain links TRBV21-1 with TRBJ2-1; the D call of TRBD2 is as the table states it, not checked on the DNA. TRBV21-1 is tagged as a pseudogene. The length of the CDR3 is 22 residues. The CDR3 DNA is TGTGCCAGCACCACTAAATCAAGTAGCGGGACCGTGGCGGAATGGTGCGACAATGAGCAGTTCTTC. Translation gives CASTTKSSSGTVAEWCDNEQFF.

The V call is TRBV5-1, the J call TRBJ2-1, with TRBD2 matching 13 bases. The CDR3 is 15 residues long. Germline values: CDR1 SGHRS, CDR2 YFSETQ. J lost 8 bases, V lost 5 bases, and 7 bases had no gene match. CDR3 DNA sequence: TGCGCCAGCAGGAGGCAAGGACTAGCGGGAGATGAGCAGTTCTTC. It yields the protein CASRRQGLAGDEQFF.

As DNA, the CDR3 is TGTGCCAGCAGTCTAGCAGGGGGCTTTGCCGGGGAGCTGTTTTTT. Its translation is CASSLAGGFAGELFF. The genes are TRBV6-1 and TRBJ2-2; 8 positions agree with TRBD1. Germline V gives CDR1 MNHNS, CDR2 SASEGT. This CDR3 is 15 amino acids long. V gave up 5 bases and J gave up 6 bases; unmatched junction bases: 8.

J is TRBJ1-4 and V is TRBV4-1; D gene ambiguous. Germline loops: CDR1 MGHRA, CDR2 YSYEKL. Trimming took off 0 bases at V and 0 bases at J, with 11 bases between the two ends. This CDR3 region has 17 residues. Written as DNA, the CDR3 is TGCGCCAGCAGCCAAGATAGCGACCCATCAACTAATGAAAAACTGTTTTTT. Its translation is CASSQDSDPSTNEKLFF.

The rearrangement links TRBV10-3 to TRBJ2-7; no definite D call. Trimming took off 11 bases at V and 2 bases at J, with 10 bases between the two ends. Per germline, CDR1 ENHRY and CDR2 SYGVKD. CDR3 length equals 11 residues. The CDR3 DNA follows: TGTGCCGGCGGAGTTCCCTACGAGCAGTACTTC. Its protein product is CAGGVPYEQYF.

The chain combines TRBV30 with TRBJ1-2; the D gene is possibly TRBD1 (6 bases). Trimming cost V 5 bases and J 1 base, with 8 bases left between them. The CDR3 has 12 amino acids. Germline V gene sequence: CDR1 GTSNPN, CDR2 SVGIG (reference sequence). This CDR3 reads CAWGQINYGYTF. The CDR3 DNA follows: TGTGCCTGGGGACAGATTAACTATGGCTACACCTTC. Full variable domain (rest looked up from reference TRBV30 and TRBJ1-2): SQTIHQWPATLVQPVGSPLSLECTVEGTSNPNLYWYRQAAGRGLQLLFYSVGIGQISSEVPQNLSASRPQDRQFILSSKKLLLSDSGFYLCAWGQINYGYTFGSGTRLTVV.

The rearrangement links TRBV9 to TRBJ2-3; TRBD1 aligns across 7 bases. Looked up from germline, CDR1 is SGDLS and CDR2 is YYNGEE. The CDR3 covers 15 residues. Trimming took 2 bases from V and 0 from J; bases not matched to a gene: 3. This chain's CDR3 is CASSVRQGSTDTQYF. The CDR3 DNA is TGTGCCAGCAGCGTGAGACAGGGTAGCACAGATACGCAGTATTTT.

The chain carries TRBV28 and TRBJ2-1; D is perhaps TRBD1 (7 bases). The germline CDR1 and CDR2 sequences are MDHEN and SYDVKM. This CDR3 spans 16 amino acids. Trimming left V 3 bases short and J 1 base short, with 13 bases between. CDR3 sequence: CASSLSGGGSYNEQFF. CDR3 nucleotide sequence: TGTGCCAGCAGTTTGTCAGGGGGAGGATCCTACAATGAGCAGTTCTTC.

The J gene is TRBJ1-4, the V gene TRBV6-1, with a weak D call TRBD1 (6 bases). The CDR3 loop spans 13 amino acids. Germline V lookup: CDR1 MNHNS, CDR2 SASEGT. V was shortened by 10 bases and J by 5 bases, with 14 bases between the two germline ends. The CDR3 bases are TGTGCCATATTGGGACAATTAAATGAAAAACTGTTTTTT. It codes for CAILGQLNEKLFF.

CDR3: CAWSVFGTEKYPEAFF. CDR3 coding DNA: TGTGCCTGGAGTGTCTTTGGGACAGAAAAGTACCCTGAAGCTTTCTTT. This rearrangement joins TRBV30 to TRBJ1-1, with 7 bases matching TRBD1. Trimming took 0 bases from V and 6 from J; bases not matched to a gene: 13. This CDR3 region has 16 residues. The V gene's germline CDR1 is GTSNPN and CDR2 SVGIG (reference sequence).

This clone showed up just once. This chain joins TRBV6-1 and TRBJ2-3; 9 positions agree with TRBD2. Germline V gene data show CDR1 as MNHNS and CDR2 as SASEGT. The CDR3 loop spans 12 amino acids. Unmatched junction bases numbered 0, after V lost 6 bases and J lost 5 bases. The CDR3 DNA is TGTGCCAGCAGACTAGCGGGAGATACGCAGTATTTT. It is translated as CASRLAGDTQYF.